The T cell receptor beta chain described here comes from a study of T-cell reconstitution after alpha-beta-depleted transplantation in children. Study-wide points: Surviving thymic progenitors and recipient T cells were the source of high TCRbeta diversity at day 60 in some patients.

The CDR3 covers 14 residues. Germline CDR1 reads SGHVS; CDR2 reads FQNEAQ. Comment on this clonotype: Antigen specificity is unknown. One end of the junction fails to match germline, which may point to a read error.

Preparation of the TCRbeta library used unique molecular identifiers. TCRdb re-called the PCR reads through MiXCR, storing one row per CDR3 protein. The sample holds about 420,000 distinct CDR3 sequences, roughly 15% seen once. The specimen was PBMCs, mostly from graft donor cells, collected 360 days after TCRalphabeta/CD19-depleted stem cell transplant. The sequence was obtained from a boy younger than two who had a stem cell transplant for Wiskott-Aldrich syndrome, so the T cells may come from the graft donor. This rearrangement joins TRBV7-8 to TRBJ2-5, with D uncertain. DNA for the CDR3: TGTGCCACCAGCTTCCTACAGAACCAAGAGACCCAGTACTTC. This sequence encodes CATSFLQNQETQYF.